The 20 T cell receptor beta chains reported below all come from one sample, sequenced in a study of regulatory T cells in long-lasting Graves disease. Time point given: newly diagnosed GD, antithyroid drugs for less than 3 months. The authors made the TCR library using RNA they extracted from PBMCs. HTBI primers from iRepertoire and Arm-PCR of CDR3 regions yielded the TCR beta libraries. TCRdb passed the multiplex PCR reads through MiXCR, listing each CDR3 protein once. In the table there are 550,000 to 600,000 distinct CDR3 sequences, 15% to 20% of which are singletons. This same sample was also taken into another study, of T cells in Graves' hyperthyroidism and ophthalmopathy.

The material sequenced was peripheral blood mononuclear cells (PBMCs), taken at new diagnosis, from a patient treated with antithyroid drugs. These receptor sequences come from a man aged 18 to 30 with Graves disease.

This clonotype turned up a few times. The rearrangement uses TRBV20-1 and TRBJ2-3; 10 bases match TRBD2. CDR3 length equals 15 residues. V dropped 5 bases and J dropped 2; count of bases not matched to a gene: 7. CDR1 and CDR2 (germline): DFQATT, SNEGSKA (reference sequence). The CDR3 here is CSAPSSGGNTDTQYF. CDR3 DNA: TGCAGTGCTCCGAGTAGCGGGGGGAACACAGATACGCAGTATTTT.

This clonotype showed up many times. The chain has TRBV7-2 and TRBJ1-1; weak D call: TRBD1 (6 bases). This CDR3 region has 13 residues. Germline V gene lookup returns CDR1 SGHTA and CDR2 FQGNSA. The V end was cut by 5 bases, the J end by 5 bases, with 12 bases between. The CDR3: CASSLQGRTEAFF. Written as DNA, the CDR3 is TGTGCCAGCAGCCTACAGGGCCGGACTGAAGCTTTCTTT.

V and J are TRBV7-3 and TRBJ2-2; D unresolved. V was clipped by 1 base and J by 5 bases, with 14 bases between them. CDR3 length equals 16 residues. Germline V CDR1 and CDR2: SGHTA, FQGTGA. CDR3 amino acids: CASSLRAQPSTGELFF. The CDR3 coding sequence is TGTGCCAGCAGCTTAAGGGCCCAACCATCGACCGGGGAGCTGTTTTTT.

This rearrangement joins TRBV27 to TRBJ2-4; 7 bases agree with TRBD1. This CDR3 contains 16 residues. Trimming at V came to 3 bases and at J to 0 bases, leaving 5 bases not matched to a gene. Germline values: CDR1 MNHEY, CDR2 SMNVEV (reference sequence). CDR3 protein: CASSFGTASAKNIQYF. Here the CDR3 DNA reads TGTGCCAGCAGTTTCGGGACAGCTTCAGCCAAAAACATTCAGTACTTC.

On this clonotype: The junction differs from germline at one of its ends, possibly a read error. The chain employs TRBV5-1 and TRBJ2-1; 7 nucleotides match TRBD2. CDR1 is SGHRS, CDR2 YFSETQ, per germline. This CDR3 spans 15 amino acids. CDR3: CASSLGGDGYNEQFF. The CDR3 DNA sequence: TGTGCCAGCAGCTTGGGGGGGGACGGATACAATGAGCAGTTCTTC.

This clonotype came up many times. The chain is built from TRBV3-1 and TRBJ2-7, with unresolved D. This CDR3 comprises 16 residues. V was trimmed by 1 base and J by 2 bases, leaving 15 bases between them. In germline, CDR1 is LGHDT, CDR2 YNNKEL (reference sequence). CDR3 amino acids: CASSQASTGPTYEQYF. The CDR3 coding sequence is TGTGCCAGCAGCCAAGCCTCGACCGGACCCACCTACGAGCAGTACTTC.

At least ten counts were recorded for this clonotype. The chain has TRBV11-3 and TRBJ2-3; possible D gene TRBD2, 6 bases. Germline CDR1 and CDR2: SGHNT and YENEEA. The ends were cut back, 4 bases at V and 1 base at J, with 12 bases in the middle. There are 15 residues in the CDR3. CDR3 sequence: CASSSGVQGTDTQYF. CDR3 bases: TGTGCCAGCAGCTCGGGGGTGCAGGGCACAGATACGCAGTATTTT.

This clonotype was seen more than once but under ten times. One base separates it from a far larger clone, so it is likely a read error. The genes are TRBV20-1 and TRBJ2-1; TRBD2 matches 9 bases. Gene TRBJ2-5 matches the end of the DNA better, so the J call may be wrong. Germline V gives CDR1 DFQATT, CDR2 SNEGSKA (reference sequence). This CDR3 has 14 residues. CDR3 DNA sequence: TGCAGTGCTAGAGACCTTACTAGCGGGGAGACCCAGTACTTC. Protein: CSARDLTSGETQYF.

This clonotype was observed at least ten times. The chain recombines TRBV27 with TRBJ1-1; D ambiguous. Germline CDR1 and CDR2: MNHEY and SMNVEV (reference sequence). The CDR3 consists of 13 residues. Between the trimmed V and J ends, which lost 8 bases and 0 bases, there was a span of 10 bases. The CDR3 DNA is TGTGCCAGCCAGACGACGATGAACACTGAAGCTTTCTTT. Translation: CASQTTMNTEAFF.

The rearrangement links TRBV28 to TRBJ2-7; the match to TRBD1 covers 9 bases. Trimming took 6 bases from V and 4 from J; bases not matched to a gene: 7. Germline lookup yields CDR1 MDHEN and CDR2 SYDVKM. The CDR3 covers 14 residues. The CDR3 reads CASRTWTGEYEQYF. The CDR3 DNA reads TGTGCCAGCAGAACGTGGACAGGGGAGTACGAGCAGTACTTC.

This clonotype was counted only a few times. CDR3 residues: CASSLFRGRANEQFF. CDR3 DNA sequence: TGTGCCAGCAGCTTATTTCGCGGGAGGGCCAATGAGCAGTTCTTC. The V call is TRBV11-2, the J call TRBJ2-1; 9 nucleotides agree with TRBD2. V was pared by 2 bases and J by 6 bases, with 5 bases of the junction left unmatched. CDR1 and CDR2 from the germline V gene are SGHAT and FQNNGV. The CDR3 has 15 residues.

This sequence joins TRBV15 and TRBJ2-1; 7 nucleotides match TRBD1. Germline CDR1 LNHNV, CDR2 YYDKDF (reference sequence). The CDR3 is 15 residues long. Germline trimming cut 3 bases from V and 5 bases from J; bases unmatched to any gene: 7. The CDR3 loop reads CATSSRTGADNEQFF. CDR3 nucleotides: TGTGCCACCAGCAGCAGAACAGGGGCGGACAATGAGCAGTTCTTC.

This clonotype has at least ten counts. This chain joins TRBV11-2 and TRBJ2-7, with D possibly TRBD2 on 5 matching bases. V lost 8 bases and J lost 5, with 13 bases in between. Per the germline V gene, CDR1 is SGHAT and CDR2 is FQNNGV. The CDR3 loop spans 12 amino acids. CDR3 nucleotides: TGTGCCAGCGGGAGCTTATTGGACGAGCAGTACTTC. Its translation is CASGSLLDEQYF.

This chain uses TRBV7-9 with TRBJ2-7, with D perhaps TRBD2 (6 bases). Germline V gene sequence: CDR1 SEHNR, CDR2 FQNEAQ (reference sequence). The CDR3 consists of 18 residues. With 5 bases removed from V and 3 bases from J, the gap between germline ends came to 26 bases. CDR3 bases: TGTGCCAGCAGCCCGGGTAGCTGGAGGGGAACAGCTTACTACGAGCAGTACTTC. This gives the protein CASSPGSWRGTAYYEQYF. Complete variable domain (other parts from reference TRBV7-9 and TRBJ2-7): DTGVSQNPRHKITKRGQNVTFRCDPISEHNRLYWYRQTLGQGPEFLTYFQNEAQLEKSRLLSDRFSAERPKGSFSTLEIQRTEQGDSAMYLCASSPGSWRGTAYYEQYFGPGTRLTVT.

This clonotype was detected many times. The chain uses TRBV28 and TRBJ1-1; D uncertain. CDR3 length: 13 amino acids. V was clipped by 6 bases and J by 3 bases, with 11 bases between them. Germline V CDR1 and CDR2: MDHEN, SYDVKM. The CDR3 spells CASSTTRDTEAFF. CDR3 DNA sequence: TGTGCCAGCAGCACGACAAGGGACACTGAAGCTTTCTTT.

This clonotype was found many times. This chain connects TRBV12-3 or TRBV12-4 to TRBJ2-1; 9 bases fit TRBD1. The CDR3 covers 15 residues. J lost 2 bases, V lost 5 bases, and 4 bases had no gene match. CDR3 in amino acids: CASSPRDRAYNEQFF. DNA of the CDR3: TGTGCCAGCAGTCCCCGGGACAGGGCCTACAATGAGCAGTTCTTC.

This clonotype was seen more than once but under ten times. The junction and the germline gene differ at one end; a read error may be behind it. The chain carries TRBV12-5 and TRBJ2-1; 9 nucleotides line up with TRBD2. Germline V gene sequence: CDR1 LGHNT, CDR2 FRNRAP. CDR3 length equals 14 residues. DNA of the CDR3: TGTGCTAGTGGGTTGGGAAGCGGGAGGCATGAGCAGTTCTTC. It is translated as CASGLGSGRHEQFF.

The table lists this clonotype with a few counts. V and J are TRBV7-9 and TRBJ2-7, with TRBD1 matching 10 bases. Germline lookup yields CDR1 SEHNR and CDR2 FQNEAQ (reference sequence). There are 15 residues in the CDR3. The trim removed 4 bases at V and 5 bases at J, leaving 8 bases unmatched. In DNA, the CDR3 is TGTGCCAGCAGCTCGCCGACAGGGGGCGGCCACGAGCAGTACTTC. Translated: CASSSPTGGGHEQYF.

The gene calls are TRBV27 and TRBJ1-5, with D maybe TRBD1 (5 bases). Between the trimmed V and J ends, which lost 5 bases and 4 bases, there was a span of 12 bases. The CDR3 runs to 14 residues. From germline, CDR1 is MNHEY and CDR2 SMNVEV (reference sequence). The CDR3 sequence is CASSLSPGNQPQHF. Here the CDR3 DNA reads TGTGCCAGCAGTCTGAGTCCAGGGAATCAGCCCCAGCATTTT.

The chain is built from TRBV19 and TRBJ2-7; TRBD2 agrees at 8 bases. The CDR3 runs 14 residues. Germline V gene lookup returns CDR1 LNHDA and CDR2 SQIVND (reference sequence). V shed 6 bases, J shed 0 bases, and the junction held 4 bases outside the gene matches. This CDR3 is CASRTAGGSYEQYF. The CDR3 nucleotides read TGTGCCAGTAGAACGGCGGGGGGCTCCTACGAGCAGTACTTC.